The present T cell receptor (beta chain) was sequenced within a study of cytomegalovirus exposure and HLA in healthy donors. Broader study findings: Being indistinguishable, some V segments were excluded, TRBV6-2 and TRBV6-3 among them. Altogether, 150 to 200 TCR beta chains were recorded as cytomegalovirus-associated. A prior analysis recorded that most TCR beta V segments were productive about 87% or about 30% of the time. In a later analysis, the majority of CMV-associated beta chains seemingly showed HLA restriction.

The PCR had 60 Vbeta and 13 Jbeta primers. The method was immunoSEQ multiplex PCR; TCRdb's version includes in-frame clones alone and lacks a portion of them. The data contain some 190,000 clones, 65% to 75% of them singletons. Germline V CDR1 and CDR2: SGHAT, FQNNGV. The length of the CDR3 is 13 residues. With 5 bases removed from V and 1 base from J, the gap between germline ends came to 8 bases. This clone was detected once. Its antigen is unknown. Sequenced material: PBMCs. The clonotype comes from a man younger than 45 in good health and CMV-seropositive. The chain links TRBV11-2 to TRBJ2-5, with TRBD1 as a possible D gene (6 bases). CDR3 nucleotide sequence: TGTGCCAGCAGCGGGGGCCCCCAAGAGACCCAGTACTTC. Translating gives CASSGGPQETQYF.